A selection of T cell receptor beta chains follows, all from one sample in a study of shared clonotypes between healthy human individuals. Clones were sequenced by immunoSEQ multiplex PCR, and TCRdb holds only the in-frame ones, with some missing. The sample yields some 2,500,000 clones, roughly 90% seen once. Sample: naive CD4+ T cells from PBMCs. These receptors were taken from a man younger than 35 in good health. Some clones in this sample may be carry-over from other donors' samples. CDR3s include the opening cysteine and the closing phenylalanine or tryptophan. D genes are given only for firm matches. Some rows have no size entry. The others give once, few or many, or a class for an expanded clone.

CDR3aa | CDR3nt | abundance | j_gene | v_gene | d_gene
CASSEGVSLAGVGETQYF | TGTGCCAGCAGCGAGGGGGTTTCGTTAGCGGGAGTTGGGGAGACCCAGTACTTC | - | TRBJ2-5 | TRBV7-8 | TRBD2
CASSSGTGVYEQFF | TGTGCCAGCAGCTCCGGGACAGGGGTGTATGAGCAGTTCTTC | - | TRBJ2-1 | TRBV25-1 | TRBD1
CASSRVAGASHGYTF | TGTGCCAGCAGCCGAGTCGCAGGGGCGTCCCATGGCTACACCTTC | - | TRBJ1-2 | TRBV11-1 | -
CSAAGNEKLFF | TGCAGTGCGGCCGGAAACGAAAAACTGTTTTTT | few | TRBJ1-4 | TRBV20-1 | -
CANSTLGLPNTEAFF | TGTGCCAACTCCACGCTGGGTTTACCCAACACTGAAGCTTTCTTT | - | TRBJ1-1 | TRBV6-4 | -
CATSRGRQGQETQYF | TGTGCCACCAGCAGGGGAAGGCAGGGCCAAGAGACCCAGTACTTC | - | TRBJ2-5 | TRBV15 | -
CSLRTSGSSYNEQFF | TGCAGCTTAAGGACTAGCGGGAGTTCCTACAATGAGCAGTTCTTC | - | TRBJ2-1 | TRBV29-1 | TRBD2
CASSPVLAGPTYNEQFF | TGTGCCAGCTCACCAGTTCTAGCGGGGCCCACCTACAATGAGCAGTTCTTC | - | TRBJ2-1 | TRBV18 | TRBD2
CASSPGAPGRNQPQHF | TGTGCCAGCAGCCCAGGGGCCCCCGGTCGCAATCAGCCCCAGCATTTT | once | TRBJ1-5 | TRBV7-2 | -
CASSPPPREATIYF | TGTGCCAGCTCACCGCCCCCCAGGGAGGCCACCATATATTTT | - | TRBJ1-3 | TRBV18 | -
CASSLTSDRDVEKLFF | TGCGCCAGCAGCTTGACTTCGGACAGGGACGTCGAAAAACTGTTTTTT | - | TRBJ1-4 | TRBV5-1 | TRBD1
CASSVGIRVAQLYNEQFF | TGTGCCAGCAGCGTAGGTATTAGGGTAGCCCAACTCTACAATGAGCAGTTCTTC | - | TRBJ2-1 | TRBV9 | -
CASSSPGELGYEQYF | TGTGCCAGCAGCTCTCCCGGGGAGTTGGGGTACGAGCAGTACTTC | once | TRBJ2-7 | TRBV28 | -
CASSARLAGGDTDTQYF | TGTGCCAGCTCAGCCCGACTAGCGGGAGGAGACACAGATACGCAGTATTTT | - | TRBJ2-3 | TRBV18 | TRBD2
CSVSVHEQYF | TGCAGCGTCTCGGTGCACGAGCAGTACTTC | - | TRBJ2-7 | TRBV20-1 | -
CASSKAGNSNQPQHF | TGTGCCAGCAGTAAAGCCGGGAATAGCAATCAGCCCCAGCATTTT | - | TRBJ1-5 | TRBV7-9 | -
CASSLSRGRADTGELFF | TGTGCCAGCAGTTTGAGTCGCGGGAGGGCCGACACCGGGGAGCTGTTTTTT | - | TRBJ2-2 | TRBV28 | TRBD2
CASGAVETQYF | TGTGCCAGTGGCGCGGTGGAGACCCAGTACTTC | once | TRBJ2-5 | TRBV6-6 | -
CASSPGGQGGQPQHF | TGCGCCAGCAGCCCCGGGGGGCAGGGAGGGCAGCCCCAGCATTTT | once | TRBJ1-5 | TRBV5-1 | -
CASSLEAGTYEQYF | TGTGCCAGCAGTTTAGAGGCAGGGACCTACGAGCAGTACTTC | - | TRBJ2-7 | TRBV28 | -